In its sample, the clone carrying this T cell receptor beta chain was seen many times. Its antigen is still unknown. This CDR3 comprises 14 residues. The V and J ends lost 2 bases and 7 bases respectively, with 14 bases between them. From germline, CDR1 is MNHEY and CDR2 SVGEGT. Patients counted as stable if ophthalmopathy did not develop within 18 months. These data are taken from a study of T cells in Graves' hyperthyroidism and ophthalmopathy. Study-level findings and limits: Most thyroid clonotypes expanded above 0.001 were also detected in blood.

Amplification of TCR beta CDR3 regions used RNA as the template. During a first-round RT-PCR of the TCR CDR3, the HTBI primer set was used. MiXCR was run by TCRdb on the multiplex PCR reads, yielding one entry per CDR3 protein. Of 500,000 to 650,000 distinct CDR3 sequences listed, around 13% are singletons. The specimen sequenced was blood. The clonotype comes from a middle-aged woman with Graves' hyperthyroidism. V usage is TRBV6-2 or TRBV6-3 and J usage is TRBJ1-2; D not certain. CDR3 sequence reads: CASSYGVTSSGYTF. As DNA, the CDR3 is TGTGCCAGCAGTTACGGGGTGACGTCGAGTGGCTACACCTTC.